The 11 T cell receptor beta chains given below trace back to one sample, sequenced in a study of blood T cell repertoires in COVID-19. The repertoire was sequenced with immunoSEQ multiplex PCR; TCRdb's copy has only in-frame clones and lacks some. In the table there are roughly 160,000 clones, around 72% of which are singletons. The sequenced sample consisted of peripheral blood. These receptor sequences come from an elderly woman with acute or convalescent COVID-19.

The genes are TRBV7-3 and TRBJ2-3, with D perhaps matching TRBD2 (6 bases). The ends were cut back, 4 bases at V and 3 bases at J, with 11 bases in the middle. The germline gives CDR1 SGHTA, CDR2 FQGTGA. The CDR3 extends over 14 amino acids. CDR3 loop: CASSSEGRTDTQYF. CDR3 sequence (DNA): TGTGCCAGCAGCTCGGAGGGGCGGACAGATACGCAGTATTTT.

The chain links TRBV18 to TRBJ1-2, with D unresolved. Between the trimmed V and J ends, which lost 0 bases and 4 bases, there was a span of 15 bases. Germline CDR1 and CDR2: KGHSH and LQKENI. The length of the CDR3 is 16 residues. The CDR3 reads CASSPPQAKVFYGYTF. CDR3 nucleotides: TGTGCCAGCTCACCACCCCAGGCCAAAGTCTTCTATGGCTACACCTTC.

This chain connects TRBV6-2 or TRBV6-3 to TRBJ1-5; no definite D call. The CDR3 runs to 12 residues. Trimming took off 4 bases at V and 7 bases at J, with 8 bases between the two ends. Looked up from germline, CDR1 is MNHEY and CDR2 is SVGEGT. Written as DNA, the CDR3 is TGTGCCAGCAGTTCACTTTTGCAGCCCCAGCATTTT. Translation gives CASSSLLQPQHF.

This clone has just a few counts. The chain employs TRBV5-6 and TRBJ2-3, with D possibly matching TRBD2 (5 bases). V was trimmed by 4 bases and J by 7 bases, leaving 13 bases between them. The CDR3 consists of 13 residues. Germline CDR1 is SGHDT and CDR2 is YYEEEE. The CDR3 sequence: CASSPLGMYTQYF. The CDR3 DNA sequence: TGTGCCAGCAGCCCGCTCGGGATGTATACGCAGTATTTT.

The V gene is TRBV27, the J gene TRBJ2-7; 7 nucleotides match TRBD2. This CDR3 comprises 13 residues. V lost 5 bases to trimming and J lost 0 bases; unmatched junction nucleotides: 1. In germline, CDR1 is MNHEY, CDR2 SMNVEV (reference sequence). As DNA, the CDR3 is TGTGCCAGCAGTGGGACTACCTCCTACGAGCAGTACTTC. Translated, it gives CASSGTTSYEQYF.

The CDR3, as DNA: TGTGCCAGCAGCTTACCGGGACTAGGGAGCGAGGGTAACATTCAGTACTTC. Residues: CASSLPGLGSEGNIQYF. The rearrangement links TRBV5-6 to TRBJ2-4, with 8 positions matching TRBD2. This CDR3 is built from 17 residues. CDR1 and CDR2 from the germline V gene are SGHDT and YYEEEE. After removal of 2 bases from V and 7 bases from J, the junction contained 14 bases not matched to a gene.

The V and J genes are TRBV9 and TRBJ2-5, with TRBD2 as a possible D gene (5 bases). Trimming pared 0 bases from V and 2 bases from J, leaving 11 bases between. The germline CDR1 and CDR2 sequences are SGDLS and YYNGEE. The CDR3 totals 15 residues. DNA for the CDR3: TGTGCCAGCAGCGTAGGAGGAGGCGGACAAGAGACCCAGTACTTC. Its translation is CASSVGGGGQETQYF.

The chain links TRBV6-4 to TRBJ2-2, with 10 bases identical to TRBD2. The germline gives CDR1 MRHNA, CDR2 SNTAGT. V shed 4 bases, J shed 3 bases, and the junction held 2 bases outside the gene matches. This CDR3 has 15 amino acids. The CDR3 region is CASSVAGGYTGELFF. CDR3 bases: TGTGCCAGCAGTGTAGCGGGAGGATACACCGGGGAGCTGTTTTTT.

This sequence joins TRBV2 and TRBJ2-1, with 7 bases identical to TRBD2. V shed 7 bases and J 2 bases; nucleotides not matched to a gene: 8. CDR1 is SNHLY and CDR2 is FYNNEI in the germline V gene. The CDR3 has 15 amino acids. The CDR3 DNA follows: TGTGCCAGCATTCTTAGCGGGCTTGCCTACAATGAGCAGTTCTTC. It codes for CASILSGLAYNEQFF. Combining the CDR3 with reference TRBV2 and TRBJ2-1 gives the whole variable domain EPEVTQTPSHQVTQMGQEVILRCVPISNHLYFYWYRQILGQKVEFLVSFYNNEISEKSEIFDDQFSVERPDGSNFTLKIRSTKLEDSAMYFCASILSGLAYNEQFFGPGTRLTVL.

V usage is TRBV7-2 and J usage is TRBJ2-6; TRBD2 agrees at 13 bases. Germline-derived CDR1 and CDR2 are SGHTA and FQGNSA. The J segment lost 1 base and the V segment lost 3 bases, leaving 0 bases of the junction unmatched. CDR3 length equals 17 residues. CDR3 residues: CASSLTSGRSGANVLTF. CDR3 nucleotide sequence: TGTGCCAGCAGCTTGACTAGCGGGAGGTCTGGGGCCAACGTCCTGACTTTC.

Written as DNA, the CDR3 is TGTGCCAGCACCCTCCAGGGGACCGGGGAGCTGTTTTTT. The encoded protein is CASTLQGTGELFF. This chain uses TRBV5-6 with TRBJ2-2, with a possible D match to TRBD1 (6 bases). V gave up 6 bases and J gave up 5 bases, with 11 bases separating them. CDR3 length equals 13 residues. CDR1 SGHDT and CDR2 YYEEEE come from the germline V gene.